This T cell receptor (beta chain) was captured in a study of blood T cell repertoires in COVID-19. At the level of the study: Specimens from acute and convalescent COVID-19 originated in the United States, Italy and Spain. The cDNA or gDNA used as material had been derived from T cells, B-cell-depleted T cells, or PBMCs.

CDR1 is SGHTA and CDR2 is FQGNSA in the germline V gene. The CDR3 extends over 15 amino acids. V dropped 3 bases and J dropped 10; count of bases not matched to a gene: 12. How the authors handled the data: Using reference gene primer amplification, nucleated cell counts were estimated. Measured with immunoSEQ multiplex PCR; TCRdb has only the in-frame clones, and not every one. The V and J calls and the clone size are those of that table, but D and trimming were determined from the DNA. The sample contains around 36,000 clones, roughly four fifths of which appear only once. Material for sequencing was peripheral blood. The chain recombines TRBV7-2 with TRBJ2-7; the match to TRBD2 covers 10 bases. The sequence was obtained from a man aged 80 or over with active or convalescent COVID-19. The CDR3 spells CASSFWSSSGRAQYF. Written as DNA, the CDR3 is TGTGCCAGCAGCTTCTGGAGTTCGAGCGGGAGGGCCCAGTACTTC.